This T cell receptor beta chain was profiled in a study of T cell repertoires in cytomegalovirus infection. Study as a whole: The public TCR beta signatures pointed to both CMV infection and matching HLA type. Study-level results: Clonotype analysis showed dominance of the ex vivo response by HLA-C-restricted CMV-specific TCR beta clonotypes. Frequencies of public TCR beta families were cumulated, and this identified carriers of CMV plus the relevant HLA.

This clonotype appeared once. The antigen is not known. From the reads, TCRdb called clonotypes with MiXCR, one entry per CDR3 protein. The sample has hundreds of thousands of distinct CDR3 sequences; approximately 46% are singletons. Germline V gene lookup returns CDR1 SGHDN and CDR2 FVKESK. The CDR3 loop spans 16 amino acids. The V gene lost 5 bases and the J gene lost 0 bases, with 16 bases spanning the gap. The receptor was isolated from a human donor in good health (CMV status not recorded). Some clones in this sample may be carry-over from other donors' samples. Sequencing used cultured PBMCs, obtained from culture after CMV antigen stimulation. The V call is TRBV14, the J call TRBJ1-1; no clear D gene. CDR3 nucleotides: TGTGCCAGCAGCGTATGGCCTAAGGAGGTGAACACTGAAGCTTTCTTT. Translation: CASSVWPKEVNTEAFF.